These T cell receptor beta chains were read from a single sample in a study of blood T cell repertoires in COVID-19. The protocol was immunoSEQ multiplex PCR, while the TCRdb copy is restricted to in-frame clones and leaves out a portion. This table holds roughly 570,000 clones, less than 90% found once. Sequencing was done on a sample of peripheral blood. The source is a woman in her forties or fifties with COVID-19, enrolled during active disease. The conserved cysteine and the conserved F or W are not part of the CDR3 here.

cdr3_length	v_call	j_call	cdr3_aa
13	TRBV11-3	TRBJ1-3	ASSPGRARGNTIY
14	TRBV9	TRBJ2-3	ASSERRGGPGDTQY
14	TRBV18	TRBJ2-2	ASSPQGGANTGELF
10	TRBV11-2	TRBJ2-7	ASSHRDSEQY
14	TRBV4-1	TRBJ1-4	ASSQDSQGEDEKLF
13	TRBV2	TRBJ1-1	ASRETALMNTEAF
12	TRBV6-1	TRBJ1-5	ASSENRGSQPQH
12	TRBV5-4	TRBJ1-2	ASSLGAGDLLYT
15	TRBV19	TRBJ2-5	ASSKNSPTNLGETQY
13	TRBV19	TRBJ1-1	ASSLTEVGSTEAF
13	TRBV19	TRBJ2-3	ASSSRFAEADTQY
15	TRBV5-5	TRBJ1-2	ASSSRRAAGKDYGYT
14	TRBV24-1	TRBJ2-7	ATSDLGASGSYEQY
11	TRBV2	TRBJ1-4	ASSEQVNEKLF
13	TRBV6-5	TRBJ2-2	ASSRGTGWAGELF
13	TRBV2	TRBJ1-2	ASSPAEQFNYGYT